This TCR beta chain was identified during a study of blood T cells in healthy people across ages. Germline CDR1 is MNHNY and CDR2 is SVGAGI (reference sequence). This CDR3 comprises 14 residues. The V gene lost 6 bases and the J gene lost 12 bases, with 20 bases spanning the gap. To note about this clonotype: What it binds is unknown.

Using a J-beta primer mix together with a sample-barcoded 5' primer, a second PCR was run for 7 to 11 cycles. TCRdb recomputed calls from the 5' RACE reads with MiXCR, one row per CDR3 protein. Among under 1 million distinct CDR3 sequences listed, roughly 44% were seen once. Sample donors were healthy Caucasian individuals that came from Russia, aged about 6 to 95. Approximately 9.7 milliliters was the volume of peripheral blood drawn from each donor. The authors isolated at least 7 million PBMCs per sample. Study-wide points: Investigators viewed diversity estimates from one million T cells as underestimates, the study reported.

This chain links TRBV6-6 with TRBJ1-4; D is unclear. This sequence was found in a man between 60 and 70 years old in good health. Sequencing was carried out using blood. The chain's CDR3 is CASRSQVASAELFF. The CDR3, as DNA: TGTGCCAGCAGGTCACAAGTGGCGTCGGCGGAACTGTTTTTT.